A single sample is the source of the 14 T cell receptor beta chains below, sequenced in a study of T-cell reconstitution after alpha-beta-depleted transplantation in children. As it was prepared, the TCRbeta library received unique molecular identifiers. MiXCR, applied by TCRdb to the PCR reads, yields one record per CDR3 protein. The sample consists of around 600,000 distinct CDR3 sequences, roughly a tenth of them appearing once. This specimen consisted of PBMCs from the stem cell graft donor, obtained from the stem cell graft. The receptors stem from a human donor who donated a stem cell graft to a child with acute myeloid leukemia.

This clonotype turned up a few times. The chain's CDR3 is CASSQLDSALPYF. CDR3 sequence (DNA): TGTGCCAGCAGCCAACTCGACTCCGCCCTTCCGTACTTC. The rearrangement links TRBV3-1 to TRBJ2-7; D unresolved. V gave up 2 bases and J gave up 12 bases, with 17 bases separating them. The germline gives CDR1 LGHDT, CDR2 YNNKEL (reference sequence). This CDR3 contains 13 residues.

This clonotype has only a few counts. The chain joins TRBV20-1 to TRBJ2-7, with D perhaps matching TRBD2 (5 bases). The germline CDR1 and CDR2 sequences are DFQATT and SNEGSKA (reference sequence). This CDR3 has 13 amino acids. Written as DNA, the CDR3 is TGCAGCGCACCCGAGGGCCACGCCTACGAGCAGTACTTC. The encoded protein is CSAPEGHAYEQYF.

This clonotype was counted many times. This chain joins TRBV7-9 and TRBJ2-4; 7 bases fit TRBD1. The CDR3 extends over 17 amino acids. V shed 2 bases and J 5 bases; nucleotides not matched to a gene: 12. From germline, CDR1 is SEHNR and CDR2 FQNEAQ (reference sequence). In DNA, the CDR3 is TGTGCCAGCAGCTTACGGTCGGGACAGCCCAACCAAAACATTCAGTACTTC. Translated: CASSLRSGQPNQNIQYF.

This clonotype is a singleton in its sample. The chain has TRBV11-1 and TRBJ2-3; TRBD2 matches at 8 bases. CDR1 and CDR2 (germline): SGHAT, FQDESV (reference sequence). V lost 6 bases to trimming and J lost 0 bases; unmatched junction nucleotides: 8. This CDR3 has 16 amino acids. The CDR3 spells CASSPELAGSTDTQYF. As DNA, the CDR3 is TGTGCCAGCAGTCCAGAATTAGCGGGAAGCACAGATACGCAGTATTTT.

The rearrangement links TRBV7-2 to TRBJ2-5; 7 bases are a match to TRBD1. The V and J ends lost 5 bases and 5 bases, in that order; junction bases with no gene match: 8. Germline V gene data show CDR1 as SGHTA and CDR2 as FQGNSA. This CDR3 contains 14 residues. CDR3 bases: TGTGCCAGCAGCCAAGAAGGGGGCTGGGAGACCCAGTACTTC. It yields the protein CASSQEGGWETQYF.

This clonotype was counted between two and nine times. The V gene is TRBV5-6, the J gene TRBJ2-1; D is unclear. This CDR3 has 19 amino acids. Trimming pared 0 bases from V and 7 bases from J, leaving 26 bases between. Germline assignment: CDR1 SGHDT and CDR2 YYEEEE. Here the CDR3 reads CASSLVSWNRVGLGNEQFF. The CDR3 DNA is TGTGCCAGCAGCTTGGTTTCATGGAACCGGGTAGGATTAGGGAATGAGCAGTTCTTC.

This clonotype was detected many times. This sequence joins TRBV3-1 and TRBJ2-1; 7 nucleotides match TRBD2. This CDR3 has 13 amino acids. Germline assignment: CDR1 LGHDT and CDR2 YNNKEL (reference sequence). The trim removed 3 bases at V and 5 bases at J, leaving 1 base unmatched. The CDR3 coding sequence is TGTGCCAGCAGCCACGGGACTAACAATGAGCAGTTCTTC. Its translation: CASSHGTNNEQFF.

The rearrangement links TRBV7-2 to TRBJ1-1; 9 bases are shared with TRBD1. The trim removed 3 bases at V and 7 bases at J, leaving 15 bases unmatched. This CDR3 is built from 17 residues. CDR1 is SGHTA, CDR2 FQGNSA, per germline. The chain's CDR3 is CASSFLGTGYLTVEAFF. In nucleotides, the CDR3 is TGTGCCAGCAGCTTCTTAGGGACAGGGTATCTGACAGTTGAAGCTTTCTTT. The full variable domain, completed using reference TRBV7-2 and TRBJ1-1, is GAGVSQSPSNKVTEKGKDVELRCDPISGHTALYWYRQSLGQGLEFLIYFQGNSAPDKSGLPSDRFSAERTGGSVSTLTIQRTQQEDSAVYLCASSFLGTGYLTVEAFFGQGTRLTVV.

In its sample, this clonotype was seen a few times. V and J are TRBV6-1 and TRBJ2-7; 7 positions match TRBD2. This CDR3 has 15 residues. The trim removed 6 bases at V and 3 bases at J, leaving 11 bases unmatched. Looked up from germline, CDR1 is MNHNS and CDR2 is SASEGT. The CDR3 DNA reads as TGTGCCAGCAGACCCCGGGAGGCTTGGGACTACGAGCAGTACTTC. It encodes CASRPREAWDYEQYF.

This rearrangement joins TRBV3-1 to TRBJ2-7, with 8 positions matching TRBD1. CDR3 length equals 13 residues. Losses at the gene ends were 3 bases for V and 5 bases for J; bases not matched to a gene: 3. CDR1 and CDR2 from the germline V gene are LGHDT and YNNKEL (reference sequence). For the CDR3, the DNA is TGTGCCAGCAGCCACCTGACAGGGGACGAGCAGTACTTC. It codes for CASSHLTGDEQYF.

The table lists this clonotype with a few counts. This rearrangement joins TRBV5-1 to TRBJ2-7; possible D gene TRBD1, 6 bases. This CDR3 has 15 residues. CDR1 is SGHRS and CDR2 is YFSETQ in the germline V gene. Trimming pared 4 bases from V and 0 bases from J, leaving 14 bases between. CDR3 DNA sequence: TGCGCCAGCAGCCCCGGGTACAGGGACTCCTACGAGCAGTACTTC. Residues: CASSPGYRDSYEQYF.

The chain recombines TRBV7-3 with TRBJ1-1; 8 nucleotides match TRBD1. Losses at the gene ends were 4 bases for V and 1 base for J; bases not matched to a gene: 5. The CDR3 contains 15 residues. Germline assignment: CDR1 SGHTA and CDR2 FQGTGA. In nucleotides, the CDR3 is TGTGCCAGCAGCTCTATGACAGGGGAGAACACTGAAGCTTTCTTT. Protein product: CASSSMTGENTEAFF.

The CDR3 spells CASSQTRTSDGFF. The CDR3 DNA reads as TGTGCCAGCAGCCAAACACGGACTAGCGATGGGTTCTTC. The chain uses TRBV4-2 and TRBJ2-1; TRBD2 aligns across 9 bases. V was pared by 2 bases and J by 15 bases, with 8 bases of the junction left unmatched. Germline V gene lookup returns CDR1 LGHNA and CDR2 YNFKEQ. The CDR3 runs 13 residues.

At least ten counts were recorded for this clonotype. The chain carries TRBV5-5 and TRBJ2-7; 11 bases match TRBD1. V was clipped by 5 bases and J by 8 bases; unmatched bases: 6. This CDR3 has 13 amino acids. Germline-derived CDR1 and CDR2 are SGHKS and YYEKEE (reference sequence). In DNA, the CDR3 is TGTGCCAGCAGACCGTGGACAGGGGGCAAGCAGTACTTC. Its protein product is CASRPWTGGKQYF.